This T cell receptor (beta chain) was recovered during a study of cytomegalovirus exposure and HLA in healthy donors. Overall study results and limits: A prior analysis recorded that most TCR beta V segments were productive about 87% or about 30% of the time. There were a few CMV-associated chains whose specificity for CMV antigens was confirmed in vitro. Researchers reported in a later analysis that a missense DCLRE1C variant was tied to TCR beta V- and J-gene trimming. A later analysis reportedly identified an Asian-associated ancestry cluster as carrying fewer N-insertions than the roughly 600-donor mean.

Regarding this clone: Its antigen is undetermined.

It was with 60 Vbeta and 13 Jbeta primers that the PCR ran. TCRdb's table, derived via immunoSEQ multiplex PCR, lists solely in-frame clones and lacks some. The table includes around 94,000 clones, roughly 83% detected once. Sequencing used PBMCs. The TCR comes from a man between 40 and 49 years old in good health and CMV-seronegative.

In DNA form, the CDR3 reads TGTGCCAGCAAGTCTGGGCCCAGCTCTGGAAACACCATATATTTT. It is translated as CASKSGPSSGNTIYF. The chain links TRBV5-4 to TRBJ1-3; D unclear. Per the germline V gene, CDR1 is SGHNT and CDR2 is YYREEE (reference sequence). The CDR3 runs to 15 residues. V lost 6 bases and J lost 0, with 13 bases in between. Using reference TRBV5-4 and TRBJ1-3 for the parts outside the CDR3, the full variable domain is ETGVTQSPTHLIKTRGQQVTLRCSSQSGHNTVSWYQQALGQGPQFIFQYYREEENGRGNFPPRFSGLQFPNYSSELNVNALELDDSALYLCASKSGPSSGNTIYFGEGSWLTVV.